This section outlines one T cell receptor (beta chain) sequence together with its context. This entry belongs to a study of technical replicates of blood from a few donors. The CDR3 spans 12 residues. Unmatched junction bases numbered 5, after V lost 5 bases and J lost 6 bases. Germline CDR1 and CDR2: SQVTM and ANQGSEA. TCRdb's copy holds only in-frame clones and misses some; the assay was immunoSEQ multiplex PCR. The sample includes about 68,000 clones, about 97% of them seen just once. V is TRBV29-1 and J is TRBJ2-7, with TRBD1 matching 9 bases. This clonotype was obtained from a human donor in good health. Sample: T cells isolated from PBMCs. The CDR3 spells CSVPTGGSEQYF. The CDR3 coding sequence is TGCAGCGTTCCGACAGGGGGGAGCGAGCAGTACTTC.